These T cell receptor beta chains were read from a single sample in a study of long-term antiretroviral therapy in people with HIV. Sequencing used immunoSEQ multiplex PCR; TCRdb keeps in-frame clones, though not all of them. This table holds 40,000 or so clones, 65% to 90% found once. The sequencing here drew on unsorted PBMCs, taken just before starting antiretroviral therapy. These receptors originate from a woman under 30 with HIV. Each CDR3 is given with its conserved first and last residue. The D gene is left open where the match is weak. Clone size is given for some rows only: seen once, a few or many times, or a class if the clone is expanded.

J gene: TRBJ1-2; clone size: -; D gene: -; V gene: TRBV6-5; CDR3 protein: CASSYGGYTF; CDR3 DNA: TGTGCCAGCAGTTACGGTGGCTACACCTTC
J gene: TRBJ1-1; clone size: -; D gene: -; V gene: TRBV6-5; CDR3 protein: CASSITPGQIHF; CDR3 DNA: TGTGCCAGCTCAATTACTCCGGGACAAATCCATTTT
J gene: TRBJ2-2; clone size: -; D gene: -; V gene: TRBV27; CDR3 protein: CASSREPGELFF; CDR3 DNA: TGTGCCAGCAGTCGCGAGCCCGGGGAGCTGTTTTTT
J gene: TRBJ2-3; clone size: -; D gene: TRBD1; V gene: TRBV4-2; CDR3 protein: CASSQHRGPTDTQYF; CDR3 DNA: TGTGCCAGCAGCCAGCACAGGGGGCCCACAGATACGCAGTATTTT
J gene: TRBJ1-5; clone size: -; D gene: -; V gene: TRBV6-1; CDR3 protein: CASSENPFRPQHF; CDR3 DNA: TGTGCCAGCAGTGAAAACCCTTTCAGGCCCCAGCATTTT
J gene: TRBJ1-4; clone size: -; D gene: -; V gene: TRBV28; CDR3 protein: CASSIGQPNEKLLFF; CDR3 DNA: TGTGCCAGCAGTATAGGACAGCCTAATGAAAAATTGCTGTTTTTT
J gene: TRBJ2-6; clone size: -; D gene: TRBD1; V gene: TRBV9; CDR3 protein: CASTQGALGANVLTF; CDR3 DNA: TGTGCCAGCACACAGGGGGCGCTTGGGGCCAACGTCCTGACTTTC
J gene: TRBJ1-4; clone size: few; D gene: TRBD1; V gene: TRBV28; CDR3 protein: CASSLEPWDRVNEKLFF; CDR3 DNA: TGTGCCAGCAGTTTAGAGCCTTGGGACAGAGTTAATGAAAAACTGTTTTTT
J gene: TRBJ2-7; clone size: -; D gene: -; V gene: TRBV2; CDR3 protein: CASTGGPYYEQYF; CDR3 DNA: TGTGCCAGCACAGGGGGGCCCTACTACGAGCAGTACTTC
J gene: TRBJ2-2; clone size: -; D gene: -; V gene: TRBV6-4; CDR3 protein: CASSELGSYGELFF; CDR3 DNA: TGTGCCAGCAGTGAGTTGGGATCTTACGGGGAGCTGTTTTTT
J gene: TRBJ2-2; clone size: -; D gene: -; V gene: TRBV7-3; CDR3 protein: CASSLGGRGNGELFF; CDR3 DNA: TGTGCCAGCAGCTTAGGAGGGAGAGGCAACGGGGAGCTGTTTTTT
J gene: TRBJ2-1; clone size: once; D gene: TRBD1; V gene: TRBV7-9; CDR3 protein: CASSSTGSSYNEQFF; CDR3 DNA: TGTGCCAGCAGCTCGACAGGGAGCTCCTACAATGAGCAGTTCTTC
J gene: TRBJ1-4; clone size: -; D gene: -; V gene: TRBV6-6; CDR3 protein: CASEVLRGEKLFF; CDR3 DNA: TGTGCCAGCGAGGTTCTACGGGGTGAAAAACTGTTTTTT
J gene: TRBJ1-2; clone size: few; D gene: -; V gene: TRBV2; CDR3 protein: CASSESENAGYTF; CDR3 DNA: TGTGCCAGCAGTGAGAGCGAAAATGCTGGCTACACCTTC
J gene: TRBJ2-3; clone size: few; D gene: -; V gene: TRBV19; CDR3 protein: CASSIRSGSTDTQYF; CDR3 DNA: TGTGCCAGTAGTATTCGTTCTGGAAGCACAGATACGCAGTATTTT
J gene: TRBJ2-3; clone size: -; D gene: -; V gene: TRBV11-2; CDR3 protein: CASSFFADTQYF; CDR3 DNA: TGTGCCAGCAGCTTCTTCGCAGATACGCAGTATTTT
J gene: TRBJ1-1; clone size: -; D gene: -; V gene: TRBV6-5; CDR3 protein: CASSQRPDVEAFF; CDR3 DNA: TGTGCCAGCAGTCAACGCCCCGACGTAGAAGCTTTCTTT
J gene: TRBJ2-7; clone size: -; D gene: -; V gene: TRBV10-3; CDR3 protein: CAISEADLSYEQYF; CDR3 DNA: TGTGCCATCAGTGAGGCAGATCTATCCTACGAGCAGTACTTC